This T cell receptor beta chain is drawn from a study of OX40 agonist ivuxolimab in advanced cancers. CDR1 SGHVS and CDR2 FQNEAQ come from the germline V gene. The CDR3 runs to 12 residues. The germline V and J ends were trimmed by 5 bases and 7 bases, with 11 bases remaining between them. TCRdb keeps only in-frame clones here, not all; method: immunoSEQ multiplex PCR. The table records approximately 70,000 clones, more than 60% of them present only once. Blood sampling was done at baseline, cycle 4 day 1, and cycle 7 day 1. The receptor comes from an adult with an advanced solid tumor such as melanoma, head and neck, liver or kidney cancer. The source material was CD4+ or CD8+ T cells sorted from blood, sampled in a trial of the OX40 agonist ivuxolimab. The chain has TRBV7-8 and TRBJ2-5, with a tentative D call TRBD2 (5 bases). CDR3 nucleotide sequence: TGTGCCAGCAGCCCCCCCGCGGGGACCCAGTACTTC. Residues: CASSPPAGTQYF. The full variable domain, its missing parts supplied by reference TRBV7-8 and TRBJ2-5, is GAGVSQSPRYKVAKRGQDVALRCDPISGHVSLFWYQQALGQGPEFLTYFQNEAQLDKSGLPSDRFFAERPEGSVSTLKIQRTQQEDSAVYLCASSPPAGTQYFGPGTRLLVL.